This TCR beta chain was identified during a study of siplizumab effects on memory and regulatory T cells. Study-wide results and caveats: There were only a minor fraction of alloreactive clones that mapped to unstimulated subsets. Tregs proliferating in siplizumab cultures lacked confirmation of their suppressive function. Memory cells seemed less diverse than naive T cells, which also seemed major contributors to the alloresponse. Under siplizumab, alloreactive sequences traced to unstimulated CD4+ memory cells were significantly reduced.

V was shortened by 1 base and J by 5 bases, with 9 bases between the two germline ends. Germline V gene data show CDR1 as SGHTA and CDR2 as FQGNSA. The CDR3 is made up of 13 amino acids. Only one count was recorded for this clone. Antigen specificity is unknown. Sequenced by immunoSEQ multiplex PCR; TCRdb stores in-frame clones only, minus some. The table has about 87,000 clones, 94% seen once. The chain has TRBV7-2 and TRBJ2-7; D not resolved. The receptor comes from a human donor in good health. The sequenced sample was non-Treg CD4+ T cells sorted from blood. CDR3 coding DNA: TGTGCCAGCAGCTTAGAGGCAGTACACGAGCAGTACTTC. This codes for CASSLEAVHEQYF.